This record looks at one TCR beta chain sequence and its context. Its antigen remains unknown. The sample is drawn from a study of identifying expanded T cells in peripheral blood. Findings and limits, study-wide: Technical replicates showed roughly 1.2 changed clones; around two weeks roughly 18; four weeks 19.

Profiled with immunoSEQ multiplex PCR; TCRdb holds only in-frame clones, not every one. Counted here are approximately 57,000 clones, roughly 87% occurring once; the ten biggest clones make up 3.6%. No infections or other immune events were documented during collection. This CDR3 region has 15 residues. V trimming: 5 bases; J trimming: 8 bases; junction bases outside the gene matches: 8. Germline V gene lookup returns CDR1 MRHNA and CDR2 SNTAGT. The chain carries TRBV6-4 and TRBJ2-1, with 11 bases aligning to TRBD2. The TCR was taken from a person between 18 and 75 years old in good health. Sequencing used blood. CDR3 bases: TGTGCCAGCAGTCCCGGGACTAGCGGAGCCCATGAGCAGTTCTTC. This sequence encodes CASSPGTSGAHEQFF.